The source of this T cell receptor (beta chain) is a study of blood T cell repertoires in COVID-19. The CDR3 loop spans 14 amino acids. Germline V CDR1 and CDR2: LNHDA, SQIVND (reference sequence). V shed 5 bases and J 7 bases; nucleotides not matched to a gene: 6. The assay was immunoSEQ multiplex PCR, and TCRdb's table has in-frame clones only and misses some. The sample yields about 84,000 clones, approximately 80% seen once. The genes are TRBV19 and TRBJ2-4; 9 bases line up with TRBD2. The sequencing sample was made of peripheral blood. This TCR came from a man between 65 and 85 years old with acute or convalescent COVID-19. The CDR3 region has the DNA TGTGCCAGTAGTTTCAGCGGGGGGAACAACATTCAGTACTTC. It specifies CASSFSGGNNIQYF.